Following are 20 T cell receptor beta chains from one sample sequenced in a study of T cells in Graves' hyperthyroidism and ophthalmopathy. RNA transcripts provided the source from which TCR beta CDR3 regions were amplified. First-round RT-PCR of the TCR CDR3 relied on the HTBI primer set. TCRdb ran MiXCR on the multiplex PCR reads and lists one entry per CDR3 protein. The sample comprises about 680,000 distinct CDR3 sequences, about 35% of which are singletons, and roughly 30% rests with the top ten. The sample taken for sequencing was blood. These receptor sequences come from a woman in her 40s with Graves' hyperthyroidism.

This clonotype was seen a handful of times. The rearrangement links TRBV5-1 to TRBJ1-2; D is uncertain. The CDR3 extends over 18 amino acids. Germline values: CDR1 SGHRS, CDR2 YFSETQ. Trimming cost V 0 bases and J 0 bases, with 18 bases left between them. The CDR3 nucleotides read TGCGCCAGCAGCTTGGACCCAAGCGGACCTCATTCTAACTATGGCTACACCTTC. Encoded protein: CASSLDPSGPHSNYGYTF.

This clonotype occurred many times. The chain is built from TRBV7-8 and TRBJ1-5, with D hard to call. In germline, CDR1 is SGHVS, CDR2 FQNEAQ. V lost 3 bases to trimming and J lost 5 bases, with 8 bases between them. The CDR3 contains 13 residues. CDR3 in amino acids: CASSLSFYQPQHF. DNA of the CDR3: TGTGCCAGCAGCTTGTCCTTTTATCAGCCCCAGCATTTT.

The sample holds many counts of this clonotype. The V and J genes are TRBV7-9 and TRBJ2-7, with D perhaps being TRBD1 or TRBD2 (6 bases each). V lost 5 bases, J lost 12 bases, and 23 bases lay in between. The germline V gene has CDR1 SEHNR and CDR2 FQNEAQ (reference sequence). This CDR3 is 14 amino acids long. The CDR3 DNA follows: TGTGCCAGCAGCCCTCCGGGGGCTAGTGGTGTGCGGTACTTC. Residues: CASSPPGASGVRYF.

The chain has TRBV20-1 and TRBJ1-5; no definite D call. CDR3 length equals 14 residues. The V gene's germline CDR1 is DFQATT and CDR2 SNEGSKA (reference sequence). V lost 4 bases and J 0 bases, leaving 10 bases between the germline ends. In DNA form, the CDR3 reads TGCAGTGCTATACCAGAAAATAGCAATCAGCCCCAGCATTTT. Residues: CSAIPENSNQPQHF.

In this sample, this clonotype turned up many times. The junction does not match germline at one end; this may be a read error. This chain joins TRBV9 and TRBJ1-1; D uncertain. This CDR3 comprises 14 residues. The germline CDR1 and CDR2 sequences are SGDLS and YYNGEE. CDR3 coding DNA: TGTGCCAGCAGCGAGATTACAATGAACGCTGAAGCTTTCTTT. Translation gives CASSEITMNAEAFF.

The chain uses TRBV28 and TRBJ1-2; D gene unclear. Per germline, CDR1 MDHEN and CDR2 SYDVKM. This CDR3 region has 13 residues. Trimming left V 6 bases short and J 8 bases short, with 16 bases between. The CDR3 DNA reads as TGTGCCAGCAGCCCGCCCCGAGCGTCGGGCTACACCTTC. This codes for CASSPPRASGYTF.

The chain employs TRBV9 and TRBJ2-2; TRBD2 matches at 12 bases. Germline V gives CDR1 SGDLS, CDR2 YYNGEE. V was pared by 0 bases and J by 7 bases, with 10 bases of the junction left unmatched. This CDR3 is 18 amino acids long. Written as DNA, the CDR3 is TGTGCCAGCAGCGTAGAGGGGACTAGCGGGTTGGGTGGCGGGGAGCTGTTTTTT. This codes for CASSVEGTSGLGGGELFF.

This clonotype was counted between two and nine times. The CDR3 nucleotides read TGCAGTGCTAGAATACAGGGGGCAAACACTGAAGCTTTCTTT. Its protein is CSARIQGANTEAFF. The chain recombines TRBV20-1 with TRBJ1-1; 9 bases are shared with TRBD1. The CDR3 length is 14 residues. The V segment lost 2 bases and the J segment 2 bases; nucleotides outside the gene matches: 3. Germline V gene data show CDR1 as DFQATT and CDR2 as SNEGSKA (reference sequence).

This clonotype was detected ten times or more. The J gene is TRBJ1-2, the V gene TRBV19; the D gene is possibly TRBD1 (5 bases). The length of the CDR3 is 13 residues. The ends were cut back, 6 bases at V and 0 bases at J, with 8 bases in the middle. Per the germline V gene, CDR1 is LNHDA and CDR2 is SQIVND (reference sequence). CDR3 loop: CASRRGANYGYTF. CDR3 nucleotide sequence: TGTGCCAGTAGGAGAGGGGCTAACTATGGCTACACCTTC.

The CDR3 reads CAISDPPQETQYF. Written as DNA, the CDR3 is TGTGCCATCAGTGACCCCCCCCAAGAGACCCAGTACTTC. The chain uses TRBV10-3 and TRBJ2-5, with D uncertain. The V and J ends lost 3 bases and 1 base respectively, with 6 bases between them. The germline gives CDR1 ENHRY, CDR2 SYGVKD. The CDR3 loop spans 13 amino acids.

The chain joins TRBV19 to TRBJ2-7; TRBD1 agrees at 9 bases. CDR3 length: 13 residues. Germline V gives CDR1 LNHDA, CDR2 SQIVND (reference sequence). Losses at the gene ends were 9 bases for V and 1 base for J; bases not matched to a gene: 4. The CDR3 sequence: CASHGTGSYEQYF. Written as DNA, the CDR3 is TGTGCCAGCCACGGGACAGGGTCCTACGAGCAGTACTTC.

The sample holds many counts of this clonotype. The V gene is TRBV19, the J gene TRBJ1-2; D possibly corresponds to TRBD1 (5 bases). CDR3 length: 13 amino acids. The germline V gene has CDR1 LNHDA and CDR2 SQIVND (reference sequence). Trimming took 2 bases from V and 6 from J, leaving 10 bases between them. The CDR3 loop reads CASSILSTDGYTF. For the CDR3, the DNA is TGTGCCAGTAGTATATTGTCGACAGATGGCTACACCTTC.

On this clonotype: The junction departs from the called germline gene at one end, perhaps through a read error. The CDR3 reads CASSQDRQRHTEASF. CDR3 bases: TGCGCCAGCAGCCAAGATAGGCAGCGACACACTGAAGCTTCCTTT. The chain uses TRBV4-3 and TRBJ1-1, with unresolved D. Germline CDR1 and CDR2: LGHNA and YSLEER. The CDR3 sequence is 15 residues long.

The chain carries TRBV10-1 and TRBJ2-7; D is perhaps TRBD2 (6 bases). This CDR3 has 13 residues. Germline CDR1 reads WNHNN; CDR2 reads SYGVQD (reference sequence). V dropped 8 bases and J dropped 3 bases, with 14 bases sitting between them. In nucleotides, the CDR3 is TGCGCCAGCCGGCGGGATGGAGGCTACGAGCAGTACTTC. It specifies CASRRDGGYEQYF.

V gene TRBV7-9 combines with J gene TRBJ2-3, with 8 bases aligning to TRBD2. The CDR3 is 15 amino acids. Germline assignment: CDR1 SEHNR and CDR2 FQNEAQ (reference sequence). V was pared by 5 bases and J by 5 bases, with 9 bases of the junction left unmatched. CDR3 bases: TGTGCCAGCAGCAAGAGCGGGAGAGGAGGAGATACGCAGTATTTT. Encoded protein: CASSKSGRGGDTQYF.

The chain couples TRBV7-9 to TRBJ1-2; TRBD1 is a possible D gene (6 bases). The CDR3 length is 19 residues. Trimming removed 3 bases at V and 2 bases at J, with 25 bases between. The germline gives CDR1 SEHNR, CDR2 FQNEAQ (reference sequence). CDR3 residues: CASSFRGWQDDYLNYGYTF. CDR3 nucleotide sequence: TGTGCCAGCAGCTTCAGGGGCTGGCAGGACGACTACCTCAACTATGGCTACACCTTC.

This chain links TRBV10-3 with TRBJ2-2; tentatively, D is TRBD2 (7 bases). The germline V and J ends were trimmed by 8 bases and 4 bases, with 29 bases remaining between them. This CDR3 region has 19 residues. Germline V gene sequence: CDR1 ENHRY, CDR2 SYGVKD. The CDR3 region has the DNA TGTGCCATCGGGGGATATTGGATCTGGGCGGGGGCCAGCACCGGGGAGCTGTTTTTT. This gives the protein CAIGGYWIWAGASTGELFF.

This clonotype was found many times. The rearrangement uses TRBV29-1 and TRBJ1-5, with D perhaps matching TRBD1 (5 bases). Germline lookup yields CDR1 SQVTM and CDR2 ANQGSEA. This CDR3 has 11 residues. With 3 bases removed from V and 7 bases from J, the gap between germline ends came to 7 bases. The CDR3 region has the DNA TGCAGCGTTGATAGGGGACAGCCCCAGCATTTT. As protein: CSVDRGQPQHF.

This clonotype was seen repeatedly, ten times or more. The chain links TRBV4-2 to TRBJ2-7, with 7 bases identical to TRBD2. The CDR3 sequence is 15 residues long. The V segment lost 2 bases and the J segment 4 bases; nucleotides outside the gene matches: 8. Per the germline V gene, CDR1 is LGHNA and CDR2 is YNFKEQ. The chain's CDR3 is CASSQTTTSRYEQYF. The DNA of the CDR3 is TGTGCCAGCAGCCAAACAACGACTAGCCGGTACGAGCAGTACTTC.

This clonotype was found many times. This sequence joins TRBV29-1 and TRBJ1-1; D uncertain. Trimming cost V 4 bases and J 0 bases, with 12 bases left between them. This CDR3 region has 14 residues. Germline CDR1 is SQVTM and CDR2 is ANQGSEA. The CDR3 DNA reads as TGCAGCGTTGTGGGCCTGGGGATGAACACTGAAGCTTTCTTT. Its protein product is CSVVGLGMNTEAFF. The complete variable domain, with remaining parts taken from reference TRBV29-1 and TRBJ1-1, reads SAVISQKPSRDICQRGTSLTIQCQVDSQVTMMFWYRQQPGQSLTLIATANQGSEATYESGFVIDKFPISRPNLTFSTLTVSNMSPEDSSIYLCSVVGLGMNTEAFFGQGTRLTVV.